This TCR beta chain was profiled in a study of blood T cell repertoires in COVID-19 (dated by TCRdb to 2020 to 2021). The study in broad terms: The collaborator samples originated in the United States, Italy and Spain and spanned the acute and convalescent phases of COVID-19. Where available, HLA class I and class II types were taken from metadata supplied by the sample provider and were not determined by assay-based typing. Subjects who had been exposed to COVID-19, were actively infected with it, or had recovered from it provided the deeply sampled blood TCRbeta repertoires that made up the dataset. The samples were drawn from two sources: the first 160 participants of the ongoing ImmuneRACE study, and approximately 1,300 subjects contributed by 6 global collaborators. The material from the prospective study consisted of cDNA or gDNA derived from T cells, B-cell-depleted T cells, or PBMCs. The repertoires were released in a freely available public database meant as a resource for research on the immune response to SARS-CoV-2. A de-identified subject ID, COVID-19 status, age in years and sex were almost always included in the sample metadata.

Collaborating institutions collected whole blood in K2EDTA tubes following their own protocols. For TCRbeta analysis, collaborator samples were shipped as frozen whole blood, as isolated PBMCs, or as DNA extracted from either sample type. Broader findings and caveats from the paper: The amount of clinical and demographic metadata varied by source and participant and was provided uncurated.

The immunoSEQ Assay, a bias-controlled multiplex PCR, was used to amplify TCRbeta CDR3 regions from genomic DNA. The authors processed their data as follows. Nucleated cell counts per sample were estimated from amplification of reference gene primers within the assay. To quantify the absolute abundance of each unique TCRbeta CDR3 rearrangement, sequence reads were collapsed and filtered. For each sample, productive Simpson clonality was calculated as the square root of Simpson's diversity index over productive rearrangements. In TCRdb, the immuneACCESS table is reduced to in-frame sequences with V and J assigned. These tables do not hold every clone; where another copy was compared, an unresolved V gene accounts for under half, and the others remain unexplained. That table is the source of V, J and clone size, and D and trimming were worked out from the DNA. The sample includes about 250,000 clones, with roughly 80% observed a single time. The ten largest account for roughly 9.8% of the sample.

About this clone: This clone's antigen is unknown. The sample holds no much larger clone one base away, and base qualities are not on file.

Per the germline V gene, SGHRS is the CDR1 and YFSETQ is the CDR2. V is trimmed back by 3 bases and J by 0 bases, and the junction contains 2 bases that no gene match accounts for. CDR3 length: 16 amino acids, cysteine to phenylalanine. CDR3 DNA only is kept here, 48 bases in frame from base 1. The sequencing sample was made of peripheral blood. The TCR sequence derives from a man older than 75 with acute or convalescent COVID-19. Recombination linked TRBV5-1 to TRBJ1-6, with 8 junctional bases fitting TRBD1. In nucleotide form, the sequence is TGCGCCAGCAGCTACAGGGGGAGCTCCTATAATTCACCCCTCCACTTT. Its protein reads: CASSYRGSSYNSPLHF. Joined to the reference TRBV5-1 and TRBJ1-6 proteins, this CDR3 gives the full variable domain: KAGVTQTPRYLIKTRGQQVTLSCSPISGHRSVSWYQQTPGQGLQFLFEYFSETQRNKGNFPGRFSGRQFSNSRSEMNVSTLELGDSALYLCASSYRGSSYNSPLHFGNGTRLTVT.